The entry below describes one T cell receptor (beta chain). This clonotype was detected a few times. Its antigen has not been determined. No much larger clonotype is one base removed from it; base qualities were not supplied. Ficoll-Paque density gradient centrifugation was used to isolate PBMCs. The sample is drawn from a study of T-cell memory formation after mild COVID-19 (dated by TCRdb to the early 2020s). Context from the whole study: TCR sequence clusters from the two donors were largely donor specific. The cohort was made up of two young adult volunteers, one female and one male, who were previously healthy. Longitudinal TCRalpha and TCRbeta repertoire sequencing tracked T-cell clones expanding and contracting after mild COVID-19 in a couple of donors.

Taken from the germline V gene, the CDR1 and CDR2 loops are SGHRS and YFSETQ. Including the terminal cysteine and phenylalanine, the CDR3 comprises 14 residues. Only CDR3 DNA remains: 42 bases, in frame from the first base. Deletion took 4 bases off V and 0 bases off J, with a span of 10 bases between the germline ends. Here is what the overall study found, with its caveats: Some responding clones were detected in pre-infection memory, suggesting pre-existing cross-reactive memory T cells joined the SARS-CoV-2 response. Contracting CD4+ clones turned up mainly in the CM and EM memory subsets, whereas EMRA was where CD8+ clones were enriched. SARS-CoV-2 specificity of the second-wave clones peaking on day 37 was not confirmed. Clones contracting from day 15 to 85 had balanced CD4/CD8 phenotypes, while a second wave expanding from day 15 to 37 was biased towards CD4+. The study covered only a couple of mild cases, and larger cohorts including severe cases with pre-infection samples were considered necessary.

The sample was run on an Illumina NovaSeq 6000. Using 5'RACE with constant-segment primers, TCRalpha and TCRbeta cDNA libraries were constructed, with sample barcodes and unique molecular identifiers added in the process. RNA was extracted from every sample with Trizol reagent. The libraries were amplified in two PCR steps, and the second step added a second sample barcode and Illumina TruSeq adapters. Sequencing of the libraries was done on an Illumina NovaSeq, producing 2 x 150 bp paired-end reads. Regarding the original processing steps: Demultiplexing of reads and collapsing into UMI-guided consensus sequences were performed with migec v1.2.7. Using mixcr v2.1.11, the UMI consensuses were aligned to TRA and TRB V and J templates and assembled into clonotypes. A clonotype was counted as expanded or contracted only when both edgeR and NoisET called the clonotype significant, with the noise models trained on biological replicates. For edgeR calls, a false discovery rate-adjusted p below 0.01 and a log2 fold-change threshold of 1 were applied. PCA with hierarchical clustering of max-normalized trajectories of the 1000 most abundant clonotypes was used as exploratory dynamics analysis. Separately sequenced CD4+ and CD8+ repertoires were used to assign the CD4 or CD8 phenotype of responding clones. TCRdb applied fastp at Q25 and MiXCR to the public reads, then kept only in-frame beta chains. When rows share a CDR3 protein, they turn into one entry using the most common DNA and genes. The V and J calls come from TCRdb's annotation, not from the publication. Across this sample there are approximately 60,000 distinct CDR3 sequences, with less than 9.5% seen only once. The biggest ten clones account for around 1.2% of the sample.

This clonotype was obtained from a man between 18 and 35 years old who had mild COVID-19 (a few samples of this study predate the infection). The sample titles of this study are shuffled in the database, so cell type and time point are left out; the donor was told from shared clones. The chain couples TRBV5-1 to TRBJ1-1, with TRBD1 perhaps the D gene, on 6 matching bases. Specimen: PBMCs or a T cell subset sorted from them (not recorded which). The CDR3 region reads CASSTDRMNTEAFF. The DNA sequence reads TGCGCCAGCAGCACGGACAGAATGAACACTGAAGCTTTCTTT. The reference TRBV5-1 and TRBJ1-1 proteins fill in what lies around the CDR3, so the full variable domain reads KAGVTQTPRYLIKTRGQQVTLSCSPISGHRSVSWYQQTPGQGLQFLFEYFSETQRNKGNFPGRFSGRQFSNSRSEMNVSTLELGDSALYLCASSTDRMNTEAFFGQGTRLTVV.